This T cell receptor (beta chain) appears in the sequencing data of a study of cytomegalovirus exposure and HLA in healthy donors. Study-wide results and limits: In a later analysis, a missense DCLRE1C variant was linked to TCR beta V- and J-gene trimming.

Researchers ran the PCR with 60 Vbeta and 13 Jbeta primers. The data were produced by immunoSEQ multiplex PCR, yet TCRdb's version contains in-frame clones alone and is incomplete. The table shows roughly 100,000 clones, with less than 80% occurring only once. As concerns this clone: Its specificity is unknown.

The clonotype was recovered from a woman aged 40 to 50 in good health and CMV-seronegative. The sample comprised PBMCs.

The CDR3 here is CASSTQQGSYGYTF. The CDR3 nucleotides are TGTGCCAGCAGCACCCAACAGGGGTCCTATGGCTACACCTTC. V usage is TRBV7-2 and J usage is TRBJ1-2, with 7 bases identical to TRBD1. Trimming at V came to 5 bases and at J to 4 bases, leaving 7 bases not matched to a gene. The CDR3 loop spans 14 amino acids. Per germline, CDR1 SGHTA and CDR2 FQGNSA. Based on the CDR3 plus reference TRBV7-2 and TRBJ1-2, the full variable domain is GAGVSQSPSNKVTEKGKDVELRCDPISGHTALYWYRQSLGQGLEFLIYFQGNSAPDKSGLPSDRFSAERTGGSVSTLTIQRTQQEDSAVYLCASSTQQGSYGYTFGSGTRLTVV.